Listed below are T cell receptor beta chains from one sample, sequenced in a study of shared clonotypes between healthy human individuals. Generated by immunoSEQ multiplex PCR, the TCRdb table keeps only in-frame clones and is missing some. The sample shows approximately 92,000 clones, almost 70% of them seen only once. The sequenced material came from memory CD8+ T cells sorted from blood. These receptors all stem from a man aged 25 to 40 in good health. The CDR3 runs from the conserved cysteine through the conserved F or W. The D gene is left open where the match is weak. Only part of the rows carry a size: once, few, many, or a class if the clone is expanded.

J | V | size | D | CDR3 | DNA
TRBJ2-5 | TRBV5-1 | NA | TRBD1 | CASSLGNNRDRGLETQYF | TGCGCCAGCAGCTTGGGGAACAACCGGGACAGGGGGCTAGAGACCCAGTACTTC
TRBJ2-1 | TRBV7-2 | NA | TRBD2 | CASSLWLAGGDEQFF | TGTGCCAGCAGCTTATGGCTAGCGGGAGGGGATGAGCAGTTCTTC
TRBJ1-5 | TRBV6-7 | NA | TRBD1 | CASSYGGTDSNQPQHF | TGTGCCAGCAGTTACGGGGGGACAGATAGCAATCAGCCCCAGCATTTT
TRBJ2-5 | TRBV7-6 | NA | NA | CASSPGRIQETQYF | TGTGCCAGCAGCCCGGGACGGATCCAAGAGACCCAGTACTTC
TRBJ2-7 | TRBV10-1 | NA | NA | CASSEEGWGSYEQYF | TGCGCCAGCAGTGAAGAAGGGTGGGGATCCTACGAGCAGTACTTC
TRBJ2-1 | TRBV28 | NA | NA | CASSSGSSINEQFF | TGTGCCAGCAGTTCAGGGAGTTCTATCAATGAGCAGTTCTTC
TRBJ2-5 | TRBV27 | NA | NA | CASNKETQYF | TGTGCCAGTAACAAAGAGACCCAGTACTTC
TRBJ2-6 | TRBV25-1 | few | NA | CASSAGGGRSGANVLTF | TGTGCCAGCAGTGCCGGAGGGGGTCGTTCTGGGGCCAACGTCCTGACTTTC
TRBJ1-3 | TRBV10-3 | NA | NA | CAISEDTNRNTIYF | TGTGCCATCAGTGAGGATACAAATAGAAACACCATATATTTT
TRBJ1-1 | TRBV7-2 | NA | NA | CASSVKRGVGFQNTEAFF | TGTGCCAGCAGCGTCAAACGGGGGGTCGGGTTCCAGAACACTGAAGCTTTCTTT
TRBJ2-7 | TRBV5-6 | NA | TRBD2 | CASSSERESYEQYF | TGTGCCAGCAGCTCCGAGCGGGAATCCTACGAGCAGTACTTC
TRBJ2-1 | TRBV11-2 | many | NA | CASSSTGNRNEQFF | TGTGCCAGCAGCTCCACAGGGAATCGCAATGAGCAGTTCTTC
TRBJ1-2 | TRBV5-4 | NA | NA | CASSFLTQVSYGYTF | TGTGCCAGCAGCTTCTTGACCCAGGTTTCCTATGGCTACACCTTC
TRBJ2-2 | TRBV28 | NA | TRBD2 | CASISGSVTGELFF | TGTGCCAGCATCAGCGGGAGTGTCACCGGGGAGCTGTTTTTT
TRBJ2-1 | TRBV7-9 | NA | TRBD2 | CASSPVSSGRWNEQFF | TGTGCCAGCAGCCCCGTTTCCAGCGGGAGATGGAATGAGCAGTTCTTC
TRBJ2-7 | TRBV4-3 | once | TRBD2 | CASSQDTGGEQYF | TGCGCCAGCAGCCAAGATACGGGGGGGGAGCAGTACTTC
TRBJ2-5 | TRBV11-2 | NA | NA | CASSLGGGVSETQYF | TGTGCCAGCAGCTTGGGAGGGGGCGTATCGGAGACCCAGTACTTC
TRBJ2-7 | TRBV9 | few | TRBD2 | CASSVGSGGLEQYF | TGTGCCAGCAGCGTAGGCTCGGGGGGGCTCGAGCAGTACTTC
TRBJ2-7 | TRBV5-1 | NA | NA | CASSLGSDPTYEQYF | TGCGCCAGCAGCTTGGGGTCTGACCCAACCTACGAGCAGTACTTC
TRBJ1-5 | TRBV7-9 | NA | NA | CASSFGNSNQPQHF | TGTGCCAGCAGCTTTGGCAATAGCAATCAGCCCCAGCATTTT
TRBJ2-3 | TRBV27 | NA | TRBD2 | CASSFTRREGQTDTQYF | TGTGCCAGCAGCTTCACCCGGAGGGAGGGCCAAACAGATACGCAGTATTTT
TRBJ2-7 | TRBV11-2 | NA | TRBD2 | CASGLLLADLLYEQYF | TGTGCCAGCGGGCTATTGCTAGCGGACCTCCTCTACGAGCAGTACTTC
TRBJ2-3 | TRBV28 | NA | TRBD2 | CASSLLAGSADTQYF | TGTGCCAGCAGTTTACTAGCGGGGTCCGCAGATACGCAGTATTTT
TRBJ2-7 | TRBV18 | NA | TRBD2 | CASSPPSGRAREQYF | TGTGCCAGCTCACCGCCCAGCGGGAGGGCCCGCGAGCAGTACTTC
TRBJ1-1 | TRBV6-6 | NA | NA | CASSHMNTEAFF | TGTGCCAGCAGTCACATGAACACTGAAGCTTTCTTT
TRBJ2-7 | TRBV11-2 | NA | TRBD1 | CASSLAAGGYEQYF | TGTGCCAGCAGCTTAGCGGCAGGGGGCTACGAGCAGTACTTC
TRBJ2-3 | TRBV7-6 | NA | NA | CASSFYDSFSTDTQYF | TGTGCCAGCAGCTTCTACGACAGTTTCAGCACAGATACGCAGTATTTT
TRBJ2-5 | TRBV25-1 | NA | NA | CASSGTDGDQETQYF | TGTGCCAGCAGCGGTACCGATGGGGATCAAGAGACCCAGTACTTC
TRBJ2-3 | TRBV11-2 | NA | NA | CASSPTGYGTDTQYF | TGTGCCAGCAGCCCAACAGGGTACGGCACAGATACGCAGTATTTT
TRBJ2-3 | TRBV7-6 | NA | NA | CASSLVVGGTDTQYF | TGTGCCAGCAGCTTGGTGGTGGGGGGCACAGATACGCAGTATTTT
TRBJ2-7 | TRBV7-3 | NA | NA | CASSLGQHYEQYF | TGTGCCAGCAGCTTAGGCCAGCATTACGAGCAGTACTTC
TRBJ2-7 | TRBV18 | NA | NA | CASSPTADYEQYF | TGTGCCAGCTCACCCACGGCAGACTACGAGCAGTACTTC
TRBJ2-7 | TRBV25-1 | NA | TRBD1 | CASSGTGVRVSYEQYF | TGTGCCAGCAGTGGGACAGGGGTGAGGGTCTCCTACGAGCAGTACTTC
TRBJ1-5 | TRBV19 | NA | NA | CASSIMVWNQPQHF | TGTGCCAGTAGTATTATGGTTTGGAATCAGCCCCAGCATTTT
TRBJ2-3 | TRBV11-2 | once | NA | CASSPMAGSDTQYF | TGTGCCAGCAGCCCAATGGCGGGATCAGATACGCAGTATTTT
TRBJ2-3 | TRBV7-9 | NA | TRBD1 | CASSTLIPDRKKPTDTQYF | TGTGCCAGCAGCACGCTAATACCGGACAGGAAAAAACCCACAGATACGCAGTATTTT
TRBJ1-5 | TRBV27 | NA | NA | CASSRGTDLNQPQHF | TGTGCCAGCAGTCGCGGGACGGACCTTAATCAGCCCCAGCATTTT
TRBJ1-4 | TRBV4-3 | NA | NA | CASSQDRGIGEKLFF | TGCGCCAGCAGCCAAGATCGGGGGATTGGGGAAAAACTGTTTTTT
TRBJ2-3 | TRBV14 | few | TRBD2 | CASSQDRVQGRREWNPDTQYF | TGTGCCAGCAGCCAAGACCGAGTCCAGGGTAGGCGGGAGTGGAACCCAGATACGCAGTATTTT
TRBJ1-1 | TRBV18 | NA | TRBD1 | CASSQLRTGRVGTEAFF | TGTGCCAGCTCCCAACTCAGGACAGGACGGGTGGGCACTGAAGCTTTCTTT
TRBJ2-2 | TRBV5-1 | NA | NA | CASSSSTVNTGELFF | TGCGCCAGCAGCTCGTCTACGGTGAACACCGGGGAGCTGTTTTTT
TRBJ2-7 | TRBV29-1 | NA | TRBD1 | CSVSYGTGGHEQYF | TGCAGCGTTTCTTACGGGACAGGGGGCCACGAGCAGTACTTC
TRBJ2-4 | TRBV4-2 | NA | NA | CASSQATGHLAKNIQYF | TGTGCCAGCAGCCAAGCGACGGGTCACTTAGCCAAAAACATTCAGTACTTC
TRBJ2-3 | TRBV19 | once | NA | CASTRGWFTGDTQYF | TGTGCCAGTACCCGGGGCTGGTTCACCGGGGATACGCAGTATTTT
TRBJ2-1 | TRBV9 | NA | NA | CASSVMAYPYNEQFF | TGTGCCAGCAGCGTTATGGCGTATCCCTACAATGAGCAGTTCTTC
TRBJ2-1 | TRBV6-4 | many | NA | CASQSTSGGNEQFF | TGTGCCAGCCAAAGCACCTCAGGAGGCAATGAGCAGTTCTTC
TRBJ1-1 | TRBV11-2 | NA | NA | CASSFEVATEAFF | TGTGCCAGCAGCTTCGAAGTGGCCACTGAAGCTTTCTTT
TRBJ1-2 | TRBV7-9 | many | NA | CAAGGGDYGYTF | TGTGCCGCGGGGGGGGGAGACTATGGCTACACCTTC
TRBJ2-7 | TRBV5-4 | NA | TRBD1 | CASSLVGRGTYEQYF | TGTGCCAGCAGCTTGGTAGGCAGGGGGACCTACGAGCAGTACTTC
TRBJ2-7 | TRBV15 | NA | TRBD2 | CATSREGGSYEQYF | TGTGCCACCAGCAGAGAAGGCGGGAGCTACGAGCAGTACTTC